The 15 T cell receptor beta chains below all came from one sample that was sequenced in a study of OX40 agonist ivuxolimab in advanced cancers. Libraries were prepared by immunoSEQ multiplex PCR; TCRdb keeps only in-frame clonotypes and omits some of them. The sample consists of about 39,000 clones, 90% to 95% of them appearing once. The source material was CD4+ or CD8+ T cells sorted from blood, sampled in a trial of the OX40 agonist ivuxolimab. The receptors stem from an adult with an advanced solid tumor such as melanoma, head and neck, liver or kidney cancer.

This clone came up once. The V gene is TRBV5-1, the J gene TRBJ2-7; TRBD1 matches 10 bases. The CDR3 is made up of 16 amino acids. Trimming at V came to 4 bases and at J to 3 bases, leaving 10 bases not matched to a gene. From germline, CDR1 is SGHRS and CDR2 YFSETQ. The CDR3 DNA sequence: TGCGCCAGCAGCCCACAAACTGGACAGGGGGACTACGAGCAGTACTTC. Translation gives CASSPQTGQGDYEQYF.

This clone was seen once. The chain's CDR3 is CASSQSSSPLAKNIQYF. The DNA of the CDR3 is TGCGCCAGCAGCCAAAGCTCCTCGCCGCTAGCGAAAAACATTCAGTACTTC. The gene calls are TRBV4-1 and TRBJ2-4, with D perhaps matching TRBD2 (6 bases). The V and J ends lost 2 bases and 4 bases respectively, with 18 bases between them. Germline-derived CDR1 and CDR2 are MGHRA and YSYEKL. The CDR3 length is 17 residues.

The chain couples TRBV6-1 to TRBJ2-5, with 10 positions matching TRBD2. CDR1 is MNHNS, CDR2 SASEGT, per germline. The CDR3 totals 17 residues. V was clipped by 2 bases and J by 8 bases; unmatched bases: 14. CDR3 amino acids: CASSELASGSPARTQYF. The CDR3 region has the DNA TGTGCCAGCAGTGAATTGGCTAGCGGGAGTCCAGCACGTACCCAGTACTTC.

This sequence joins TRBV21-1 and TRBJ2-3; the table gives TRBD1 as D, unverified against the DNA. TRBV21-1 is labeled a pseudogene. The CDR3 loop spans 20 amino acids. The CDR3 DNA reads as TGTGCCAGCAGCAAACCAACCCCCCCGAGGCAGGGGGCTTGCACAGATACGCAGTATTTT. This translates into CASSKPTPPRQGACTDTQYF.

The V call is TRBV7-9, the J call TRBJ2-5; D is possibly TRBD1 (6 bases). Deletions cut 5 bases from V and 1 base from J, with 14 bases between. The CDR3 contains 15 residues. CDR1 SEHNR and CDR2 FQNEAQ come from the germline V gene (reference sequence). The CDR3 nucleotides are TGTGCCAGCAGCCTCTCGGGACACCTCCAAGAGACCCAGTACTTC. Encoded protein: CASSLSGHLQETQYF.

This clone was recorded only once. This rearrangement joins TRBV5-5 to TRBJ1-1, with no clear D. From germline, CDR1 is SGHKS and CDR2 YYEKEE (reference sequence). The CDR3 totals 13 residues. Trimming took 0 bases from V and 0 from J, leaving 3 bases between them. The CDR3 DNA reads TGTGCCAGCAGCTTGGGCCTGAACACTGAAGCTTTCTTT. Translated: CASSLGLNTEAFF.

The V gene is TRBV21-1, the J gene TRBJ2-5; TRBD2, as called in the table, went unchecked against the DNA. TRBV21-1 is an annotated pseudogene. There are 14 residues in the CDR3. The CDR3 spells CASSKEGSPETQYF. In DNA form, the CDR3 reads TGTGCCAGCAGCAAAGAAGGTAGCCCAGAGACCCAGTACTTC.

Points on this clone: Other DNA sequences in the sample encode the same CDR3. This chain connects TRBV2 to TRBJ1-3; D unresolved. The CDR3 runs 13 residues. V was cut by 4 bases and J by 2 bases, with 6 bases left in between. Germline CDR1 is SNHLY and CDR2 is FYNNEI. CDR3 region: CASSAGPGNTIYF. In DNA form, the CDR3 reads TGTGCCAGCAGTGCGGGTCCTGGAAACACCATATATTTT. The variable domain in full, completed from reference TRBV2 and TRBJ1-3, reads EPEVTQTPSHQVTQMGQEVILRCVPISNHLYFYWYRQILGQKVEFLVSFYNNEISEKSEIFDDQFSVERPDGSNFTLKIRSTKLEDSAMYFCASSAGPGNTIYFGEGSWLTVV.

The chain couples TRBV19 to TRBJ2-7; 11 nucleotides line up with TRBD1. The germline V gene has CDR1 LNHDA and CDR2 SQIVND (reference sequence). Trimming cost V 4 bases and J 5 bases; bases outside gene matches: 4. This CDR3 contains 14 residues. The CDR3 region has the DNA TGTGCCAGTAGTACAGGACAGGGGGCTAACGAGCAGTACTTC. Its protein is CASSTGQGANEQYF.

The gene calls are TRBV11-2 and TRBJ2-7; 10 bases line up with TRBD2. The CDR3 runs to 15 residues. J was trimmed by 2 bases and V by 2 bases; bases with no gene match: 3. Germline lookup yields CDR1 SGHAT and CDR2 FQNNGV. The CDR3: CASSLYSGRPYEQYF. CDR3 nucleotide sequence: TGTGCCAGCAGCTTATATAGCGGGAGGCCCTACGAGCAGTACTTC.

The chain couples TRBV5-4 to TRBJ1-1; weak D call: TRBD1 (6 bases). Per the germline V gene, CDR1 is SGHNT and CDR2 is YYREEE (reference sequence). Trimming stripped 9 bases from V and 8 bases from J, with 17 bases between. The CDR3 is made up of 12 amino acids. The CDR3 spells CATLNREDEAFF. DNA for the CDR3: TGTGCCACCCTCAACAGGGAAGACGAAGCTTTCTTT.

Regarding this clone: An end of the junction differs from the germline gene, which may be a read error. The V gene is TRBV6-5, the J gene TRBJ2-5; no reliable D call. Per germline, CDR1 MNHEY and CDR2 SVGAGI. This CDR3 has 11 amino acids. CDR3 in amino acids: CACSGQETQYF. The CDR3 nucleotides read TGTGCCTGCAGTGGACAAGAGACCCAGTACTTC.

The chain links TRBV21-1 to TRBJ1-1; no check of the table's D call, TRBD1, against the DNA was made. TRBV21-1 is shown as a pseudogene. CDR3 length: 16 amino acids. CDR3 protein: CASRLGRDRIRTEAFF. The CDR3 DNA follows: TGTGCCAGCAGGCTAGGTAGGGACAGGATCCGCACTGAAGCTTTCTTT.

CDR3 sequence: CASEQGVGYNEQFF. The CDR3 DNA is TGTGCCAGCGAACAGGGGGTGGGCTACAATGAGCAGTTCTTC. The V and J genes are TRBV6-1 and TRBJ2-1; the match to TRBD1 covers 8 bases. The V gene's germline CDR1 is MNHNS and CDR2 SASEGT. V trimming: 8 bases; J trimming: 3 bases; junction bases outside the gene matches: 6. This CDR3 spans 14 amino acids.

This clone was observed a single time. This chain links TRBV5-6 with TRBJ2-7, with 14 positions matching TRBD2. CDR1 SGHDT and CDR2 YYEEEE come from the germline V gene. The CDR3 has 15 residues. The V segment lost 4 bases and the J segment 7 bases; nucleotides outside the gene matches: 7. The CDR3 nucleotides are TGTGCCAGCAGCGGTGGGACTAGCGGGAGAGGTGAGCAGTACTTC. This codes for CASSGGTSGRGEQYF. Using reference TRBV5-6 and TRBJ2-7 for the parts outside the CDR3, the full variable domain is DAGVTQSPTHLIKTRGQQVTLRCSPKSGHDTVSWYQQALGQGPQFIFQYYEEEERQRGNFPDRFSGHQFPNYSSELNVNALLLGDSALYLCASSGGTSGRGEQYFGPGTRLTVT.